This T cell receptor (beta chain) was recovered during a study of breast tumors, draining lymph nodes, adjacent tissues. TCRdb reprocessed the multiplex PCR reads via MiXCR and lists one record per CDR3 protein. The sample records around 130,000 distinct CDR3 sequences, 30% to 35% being singletons. Samples came from axillary lymph nodes draining the breast cancer. Germline CDR1 reads SGHDT; CDR2 reads YYEEEE. The CDR3 is made up of 17 amino acids. V lost 4 bases and J lost 2; bases outside the gene matches: 9. J is TRBJ2-6 and V is TRBV5-6; 7 nucleotides match TRBD2. The source is a female donor with breast cancer. Some clones in this sample may be carry-over from other donors' samples. What was sequenced was axillary lymph node tissue. CDR3 in DNA: TGTGCCAGCAGCCCGTCTAGCGGTGGGGCTGGGGCCAACGTCCTGACTTTC. It is translated as CASSPSSGGAGANVLTF.